The source of this TCR beta chain is a study of blood T cell repertoires in COVID-19. Libraries were prepared by immunoSEQ multiplex PCR; TCRdb keeps only in-frame clonotypes and omits some of them. The sample has about 200,000 clones, approximately 85% seen once. Germline V lookup: CDR1 SGHRS, CDR2 YFSETQ. This CDR3 region has 16 residues. V shed 4 bases and J 7 bases; nucleotides not matched to a gene: 16. Sequencing was done on a sample of peripheral blood. This receptor was identified in a woman in her 70s with COVID-19, enrolled during active disease. The chain is built from TRBV5-1 and TRBJ2-7; TRBD1 matches at 8 bases. Written as DNA, the CDR3 is TGCGCCAGCAGCCAAACCACGGACAGGGTAACGGGGGAGCAGTACTTC. Protein sequence: CASSQTTDRVTGEQYF.